This T cell receptor (beta chain) was captured by sequencing in a study of T cells in Graves' hyperthyroidism and ophthalmopathy. A patient was excluded if there was uncontrolled infection, other autoimmune disease, pregnancy or lactation. A remark on this clonotype: The antigen is undetermined.

The V gene lost 5 bases and the J gene lost 0 bases, with 10 bases spanning the gap. This CDR3 is 14 amino acids long. Germline V lookup: CDR1 SNHLY, CDR2 FYNNEI. Amplification of TCR beta CDR3 regions used RNA as the template. The study used the HTBI primer set for a first-round RT-PCR of the TCR CDR3. TCRdb re-called the multiplex PCR reads with MiXCR, one entry per CDR3 protein. The sample lists about 480,000 distinct CDR3 sequences; approximately 15% were seen once. Study-wide findings and caveats: For ophthalmopathy, model prediction preceded onset by a median 6.5 months.

Sequences were obtained from blood. The sequence was obtained from a woman aged 18-29 years with Graves' hyperthyroidism. The chain has TRBV2 and TRBJ2-5; maybe TRBD1 (6 bases). The CDR3 nucleotides are TGTGCCAGCAGTATTGGACAGTACCAAGAGACCCAGTACTTC. Translating it yields CASSIGQYQETQYF.